This TCR beta chain was sequenced during a study of blood T cells in healthy people across ages. Study conclusions and caveats: Unsorted PBMCs prevented conclusive naive versus antigen-experienced comparison.

A sample-barcoded 5' primer and a J-beta primer mix were used in a second PCR of roughly 7 to 12 cycles. One entry per CDR3 protein results from TCRdb running MiXCR on the 5' RACE reads. The sample contains around 1,700,000 distinct CDR3 sequences, roughly 27% of which appear only once. Germline CDR1 reads KGHSH; CDR2 reads LQKENI. This CDR3 region has 16 residues. V dropped 3 bases and J dropped 6 bases, with 20 bases sitting between them. Of note for this clonotype: Its antigen is unidentified.

The source is a woman aged 25 to 39 in good health. The rearrangement links TRBV18 to TRBJ1-2; perhaps TRBD1 as D (5 bases). The material sequenced was blood. CDR3 nucleotide sequence: TGTGCCAGCTCACCCCAGACGGGACGGGCGAGGGATGGCTACACCTTC. The encoded protein is CASSPQTGRARDGYTF.